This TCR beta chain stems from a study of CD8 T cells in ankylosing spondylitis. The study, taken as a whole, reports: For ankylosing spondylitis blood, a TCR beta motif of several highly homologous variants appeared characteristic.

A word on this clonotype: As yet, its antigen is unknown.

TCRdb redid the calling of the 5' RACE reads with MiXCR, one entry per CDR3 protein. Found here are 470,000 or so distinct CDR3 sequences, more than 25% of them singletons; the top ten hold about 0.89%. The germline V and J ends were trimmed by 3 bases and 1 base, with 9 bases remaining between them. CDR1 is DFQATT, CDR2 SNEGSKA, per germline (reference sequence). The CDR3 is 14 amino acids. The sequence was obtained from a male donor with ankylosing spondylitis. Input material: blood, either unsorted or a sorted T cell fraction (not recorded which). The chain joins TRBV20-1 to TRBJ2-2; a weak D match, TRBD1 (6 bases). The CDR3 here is CSASRGLNTGELFF. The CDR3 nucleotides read TGCAGTGCTAGTAGGGGGTTGAACACCGGGGAGCTGTTTTTT.